One and the same sample provided the 2 T cell receptor beta chains below, sequenced in a study of blood T cell repertoires in COVID-19. Libraries were prepared by immunoSEQ multiplex PCR; TCRdb keeps only in-frame clonotypes and omits some of them. Of about 170,000 clones listed, 85% are singletons. Sequencing was done on a sample of peripheral blood. The source of these receptors is a human donor with acute or convalescent COVID-19. The donor label of this sample is uncertain.

The J gene is TRBJ1-6, the V gene TRBV18; TRBD1 matches 9 bases. The CDR3 totals 14 residues. Trimming removed 11 bases from V and 7 bases from J; junction bases left unmatched: 9. Per the germline V gene, CDR1 is KGHSH and CDR2 is LQKENI. CDR3: CAPRRDRDNSPLHF. In DNA form, the CDR3 reads TGTGCCCCCCGGCGGGACAGGGACAATTCACCCCTCCACTTT.

The chain is built from TRBV14 and TRBJ1-2, with unresolved D. CDR1 and CDR2 from the germline V gene are SGHDN and FVKESK. Trimming shortened V by 0 bases and J by 0 bases, and 23 bases separated the two germline ends. This CDR3 spans 20 amino acids. Written as DNA, the CDR3 is TGTGCCAGCAGCCAAGAGGCGCGAGGGAGGGTCGATCTCTCTAACTATGGCTACACCTTC. Amino acid sequence: CASSQEARGRVDLSNYGYTF.